The entry below describes one T cell receptor beta chain. These data originate in a study of blood T cell repertoires in COVID-19. Study in general: T cells, B-cell-depleted T cells, or PBMCs provided the cDNA or gDNA that served as material.

The V gene's germline CDR1 is GTSNPN and CDR2 SVGIG (reference sequence). CDR3 length: 13 residues. TCRdb's table, derived via immunoSEQ multiplex PCR, lists solely in-frame clones and lacks some. The repertoire holds roughly 56,000 clones, with almost 90% as singletons. The chain joins TRBV30 to TRBJ2-1, with 7 bases aligning to TRBD1. The sample taken for sequencing was peripheral blood. The sequence came from a man between 60 and 70 years old with active COVID-19. The DNA of the CDR3 is TGTGCTGAGGACAGGCCTCAGGAACGTGAGCAGTTCTTC. Its protein product is CAEDRPQEREQFF. Together with reference TRBV30 and TRBJ2-1, the CDR3 gives the full variable domain: SQTIHQWPATLVQPVGSPLSLECTVEGTSNPNLYWYRQAAGRGLQLLFYSVGIGQISSEVPQNLSASRPQDRQFILSSKKLLLSDSGFYLCAEDRPQEREQFFGPGTRLTVL.